One and the same sample provided the 18 T cell receptor beta chains below, sequenced in a study of T cells after yellow fever vaccination. TCRdb ran MiXCR on the 5' RACE reads and lists one entry per CDR3 protein. The profile shows under 350,000 distinct CDR3 sequences, over 3.5% of them singletons. The sample here was PBMCs, taken 5 days after the yellow fever booster vaccination. Every receptor here comes from a man younger than 35 who received the YFV17D yellow fever vaccine.

This clonotype was detected only a few times. V is TRBV4-3 and J is TRBJ1-1; D is undetermined. The CDR3 spans 14 residues. The germline V gene encodes CDR1 LGHNA and CDR2 YSLEER. V gave up 0 bases and J gave up 1 base, with 6 bases separating them. In DNA, the CDR3 is TGCGCCAGCAGCCAAGATTCGGAGAACACTGAAGCTTTCTTT. This encodes CASSQDSENTEAFF.

This clonotype came up many times. In DNA form, the CDR3 reads TGTGCCAGCAGCCAGCGGAGTACCGGGGAGCTGTTTTTT. It yields the protein CASSQRSTGELFF. The rearrangement links TRBV7-2 to TRBJ2-2; D is possibly TRBD2 (5 bases). The CDR3 covers 13 residues. CDR1 SGHTA and CDR2 FQGNSA come from the germline V gene. The V and J ends lost 5 bases and 5 bases respectively, with 9 bases between them. The variable domain in full, with the rest retrieved from reference TRBV7-2 and TRBJ2-2, is GAGVSQSPSNKVTEKGKDVELRCDPISGHTALYWYRQSLGQGLEFLIYFQGNSAPDKSGLPSDRFSAERTGGSVSTLTIQRTQQEDSAVYLCASSQRSTGELFFGEGSRLTVL.

This clonotype was found many times. This chain joins TRBV5-1 and TRBJ1-5, with D uncertain. Per the germline V gene, CDR1 is SGHRS and CDR2 is YFSETQ. The germline V and J ends were trimmed by 4 bases and 11 bases, with 7 bases remaining between them. This CDR3 region has 10 residues. Here the CDR3 reads CASSRRAQHF. DNA of the CDR3: TGCGCCAGCAGCCGGCGGGCCCAGCATTTT.

This clonotype turned up a few times. This rearrangement joins TRBV4-1 to TRBJ2-1, with 9 positions matching TRBD1. V was clipped by 4 bases and J by 4 bases; unmatched bases: 11. Germline lookup yields CDR1 MGHRA and CDR2 YSYEKL. This CDR3 contains 17 residues. CDR3 region: CASSRGQGIALYNEQFF. CDR3 coding DNA: TGCGCCAGCAGCCGCGGACAGGGGATTGCTCTATACAATGAGCAGTTCTTC.

The chain uses TRBV16 and TRBJ2-3; the D gene is possibly TRBD1 (5 bases). This CDR3 contains 15 residues. V lost 5 bases and J lost 0, with 12 bases in between. Germline V gene sequence: CDR1 KGHSY, CDR2 FQNENV. CDR3 nucleotides: TGTGCCAGCAGCATCGGACATCCTAGCACAGATACGCAGTATTTT. Translation: CASSIGHPSTDTQYF.

This clonotype was counted only a few times. The chain combines TRBV25-1 with TRBJ1-2, with D possibly being TRBD1 (5 bases). CDR1 is MGHDK and CDR2 is SYGVNS in the germline V gene. CDR3 length: 15 amino acids. Trimming took 6 bases from V and 6 from J, leaving 20 bases between them. CDR3 DNA sequence: TGTGCCAGCAGGGGTTGGGGAGACAGTTTTGATGGCTACACCTTC. This sequence encodes CASRGWGDSFDGYTF.

The chain recombines TRBV19 with TRBJ1-5, with D unclear. Germline assignment: CDR1 LNHDA and CDR2 SQIVND (reference sequence). Trimming pared 9 bases from V and 0 bases from J, leaving 12 bases between. The CDR3 totals 14 residues. The CDR3 spells CASISRNSNQPQHF. CDR3 DNA sequence: TGTGCCAGCATTTCGAGGAATAGCAATCAGCCCCAGCATTTT.

This clonotype was counted a few times. The genes are TRBV5-1 and TRBJ1-2; D possibly corresponds to TRBD1 (5 bases). The CDR3 is 15 amino acids. From germline, CDR1 is SGHRS and CDR2 YFSETQ. The ends were cut back, 0 bases at V and 0 bases at J, with 9 bases in the middle. The CDR3 region is CASSLVGTPNYGYTF. The CDR3 DNA is TGCGCCAGCAGCTTGGTCGGGACGCCTAACTATGGCTACACCTTC.

The chain has TRBV29-1 and TRBJ2-4; a possible D gene is TRBD1 (5 bases). The germline gives CDR1 SQVTM, CDR2 ANQGSEA. The CDR3 spans 12 residues. V lost 2 bases, J lost 6 bases, and 8 bases lay in between. CDR3 coding DNA: TGCAGCGTTGAAAGTCAGGGAAACATTCAGTACTTC. Translating it yields CSVESQGNIQYF.

The CDR3 DNA reads as TGTGCCAGCAGCCAACAGGGTGTGCCGCTCCAAGAGACCCAGTACTTC. Protein: CASSQQGVPLQETQYF. The chain carries TRBV7-9 and TRBJ2-5, with D possibly TRBD1 on 6 matching bases. Trimming removed 5 bases at V and 1 base at J, with 17 bases between. This CDR3 has 16 residues. The germline V gene has CDR1 SEHNR and CDR2 FQNEAQ (reference sequence).

This rearrangement joins TRBV5-4 to TRBJ1-1; possibly TRBD1 for D (6 bases). The CDR3 has 17 amino acids. The germline V gene encodes CDR1 SGHNT and CDR2 YYREEE (reference sequence). The ends were cut back, 4 bases at V and 6 bases at J, with 25 bases in the middle. Here the CDR3 DNA reads TGTGCCAGCAGCCCAAAAGGGGGGGGCGCCGATGTGTCTGAAGCTTTCTTT. It is translated as CASSPKGGGADVSEAFF. Using reference TRBV5-4 and TRBJ1-1 for the parts outside the CDR3, the full variable domain is ETGVTQSPTHLIKTRGQQVTLRCSSQSGHNTVSWYQQALGQGPQFIFQYYREEENGRGNFPPRFSGLQFPNYSSELNVNALELDDSALYLCASSPKGGGADVSEAFFGQGTRLTVV.

The V and J genes are TRBV6-5 and TRBJ2-2, with a tentative D call TRBD1 (6 bases). V was pared by 6 bases and J by 4 bases, with 15 bases between. This CDR3 contains 15 residues. Per the germline V gene, CDR1 is MNHEY and CDR2 is SVGAGI. The CDR3 reads CASSPGVPATGELFF. The CDR3 region has the DNA TGTGCCAGCAGCCCAGGGGTTCCGGCCACCGGGGAGCTGTTTTTT.

This clonotype was picked up a small number of times. This chain uses TRBV4-2 with TRBJ2-3; 8 bases match TRBD1. The CDR3 length is 16 residues. The ends lost 1 base at V and 2 bases at J; junction bases unmatched: 5. Germline V lookup: CDR1 LGHNA, CDR2 YNFKEQ. The CDR3 loop reads CASSQVGRGPTDTQYF. CDR3 coding DNA: TGTGCCAGCAGCCAAGTAGGCAGGGGGCCCACAGATACGCAGTATTTT.

The chain recombines TRBV5-4 with TRBJ2-3, with a tentative D call TRBD2 (7 bases). The CDR3 is 16 amino acids. V gave up 4 bases and J gave up 6 bases, with 21 bases separating them. From germline, CDR1 is SGHNT and CDR2 YYREEE (reference sequence). For the CDR3, the DNA is TGTGCCAGCAGCCGCGGGGCGGGGGCCCAAGGGGATACGCAGTATTTT. This sequence encodes CASSRGAGAQGDTQYF.

The rearrangement links TRBV9 to TRBJ1-1; D uncertain. The CDR3 consists of 15 residues. Trimming removed 4 bases from V and 4 bases from J, with 17 bases in between. Per the germline V gene, CDR1 is SGDLS and CDR2 is YYNGEE. In DNA, the CDR3 is TGTGCCAGCAGCTCACAGAGCACTGAACTCACTGAAGCTTTCTTT. Protein: CASSSQSTELTEAFF. Based on the CDR3 plus reference TRBV9 and TRBJ1-1, the full variable domain is DSGVTQTPKHLITATGQRVTLRCSPRSGDLSVYWYQQSLDQGLQFLIQYYNGEERAKGNILERFSAQQFPDLHSELNLSSLELGDSALYFCASSSQSTELTEAFFGQGTRLTVV.

CDR3 region: CASSQGRLAGAYNEQFF. Here the CDR3 DNA reads TGCGCCAGCAGCCAAGGGAGACTAGCGGGGGCATACAATGAGCAGTTCTTC. V gene TRBV4-3 combines with J gene TRBJ2-1; 12 bases are shared with TRBD2. Germline assignment: CDR1 LGHNA and CDR2 YSLEER. The CDR3 extends over 17 amino acids. The junction had 5 bases not matched to a gene; V was cut back by 1 base and J by 4 bases.

The rearrangement links TRBV25-1 to TRBJ1-2; D is possibly TRBD1 (5 bases). Germline CDR1 is MGHDK and CDR2 is SYGVNS. This CDR3 has 13 amino acids. V gave up 2 bases and J gave up 11 bases, with 15 bases separating them. The CDR3 DNA reads as TGTGCCAGCAGTGAAGTGGGGACGAACCCATACACCTTC. It codes for CASSEVGTNPYTF.

J is TRBJ2-5 and V is TRBV20-1; possible D gene TRBD2, 7 bases. Per germline, CDR1 DFQATT and CDR2 SNEGSKA (reference sequence). V shed 0 bases and J shed 3 bases, with 11 bases lying between them. The CDR3 totals 14 residues. CDR3 nucleotide sequence: TGCAGTGCTAGAGATTCGGGGGGCGAAGAGACCCAGTACTTC. The encoded protein is CSARDSGGEETQYF.